Listed below are T cell receptor beta chains from one sample, sequenced in a study of blood T cell repertoires in COVID-19. Assay used: immunoSEQ multiplex PCR; TCRdb lists only in-frame clones, some missing. The sample has roughly 60,000 clones, more than 65% seen once; the top ten hold roughly 23%. Sequencing was performed on peripheral blood. The origin of the receptors is a human donor in a cohort sampled during active COVID-19. Both conserved end residues are part of each CDR3. The D gene is left open where the match is weak.

V	D	J	length	CDR3
TRBV6-6	TRBD1	TRBJ1-2	12	CASRGQGHGYTF
TRBV28	NA	TRBJ1-1	13	CASSFAGYTEAFF
TRBV30	NA	TRBJ1-6	15	CAWRRTEKSYSPLHF
TRBV28	NA	TRBJ2-7	12	CASSLRTYEQYF
TRBV7-3	TRBD1	TRBJ1-2	13	CASSSGQDYGYTF
TRBV20-1	TRBD2	TRBJ2-7	14	CSASRTSETYGQYF
TRBV12-5	NA	TRBJ1-1	15	CASGLARGGNTEAFF
TRBV2	TRBD1	TRBJ1-5	15	CASSWTGRSNQPQHF
TRBV3-1/TRBV3-2	TRBD1	TRBJ1-6	14	CASSAQGAQSPLHF
TRBV4-1	TRBD1	TRBJ1-5	15	CASSPRTGTGQPQHF
TRBV2	NA	TRBJ1-3	13	CASRILSGNTIYF
TRBV7-8	NA	TRBJ2-2	14	CASGDTANTGELFF
TRBV3-1/TRBV3-2	NA	TRBJ2-1	16	CASSQDLRGSWNEQFF
TRBV4-1	TRBD1	TRBJ1-2	13	CASSQVTGLSYTF
TRBV18	TRBD1	TRBJ2-2	16	CASSPVGQGATGELFF
TRBV27	TRBD1	TRBJ2-2	17	CASSRAPGQGGTGELFF
TRBV2	NA	TRBJ2-7	15	CASSEGVQGLYEQYF
TRBV7-2	TRBD1	TRBJ2-5	15	CASSLSLGQPGTQYF
TRBV12-3/TRBV12-4	NA	TRBJ1-2	13	CASSPSGSVGYTF
TRBV28	TRBD2	TRBJ2-7	14	CASKRVSGIYEQYF
TRBV20-1	NA	TRBJ1-2	11	CSPKGDYGYTF
TRBV20-1	NA	TRBJ2-1	15	CSASAGRGFGNEQFF
TRBV10-3	NA	TRBJ2-1	15	CAISESGVRGNEQFF
TRBV3-1/TRBV3-2	TRBD1	TRBJ2-5	15	CASSQVDRPPPTQYF
TRBV2	NA	TRBJ1-1	11	CASRGPGEAFF
TRBV5-4	TRBD2	TRBJ2-7	15	CASSPLAGGAYEQYF
TRBV19	TRBD1	TRBJ2-7	15	CARQTGGRSNYEQYF